The 19 T cell receptor beta chains below were found in one sample sequenced in a study of identical twins. In TCRdb, the 5' RACE reads were re-called with MiXCR into one record per CDR3 protein. Of around 480,000 distinct CDR3 sequences detected, 13% to 15% appear once; the ten largest clones hold 0.98%. These same data were also listed under a study on yellow fever vaccine responses in identical twins.

The material sequenced was CD4+ T cells sorted from blood. Receptors originate from a woman younger than 35 in good health.

This clonotype was observed a handful of times. This sequence joins TRBV2 and TRBJ2-4, with D perhaps given as TRBD1 or TRBD2 (6 bases each). This CDR3 spans 11 amino acids. CDR1 SNHLY and CDR2 FYNNEI come from the germline V gene. V lost 8 bases, J lost 6 bases, and 8 bases lay in between. CDR3 in DNA: TGTGCCAGCGAGGGGGGAAACATTCAGTACTTC. Translated: CASEGGNIQYF. Based on the CDR3 plus reference TRBV2 and TRBJ2-4, the full variable domain is EPEVTQTPSHQVTQMGQEVILRCVPISNHLYFYWYRQILGQKVEFLVSFYNNEISEKSEIFDDQFSVERPDGSNFTLKIRSTKLEDSAMYFCASEGGNIQYFGAGTRLSVL.

The chain couples TRBV20-1 to TRBJ1-1; the D is unclear. V lost 3 bases and J 7 bases, leaving 6 bases between the germline ends. Germline-derived CDR1 and CDR2 are DFQATT and SNEGSKA (reference sequence). The CDR3 runs to 10 residues. CDR3 DNA: TGCAGTGCTAGTGTGGTTGAAGCTTTCTTT. Translated, it gives CSASVVEAFF.

V and J are TRBV3-1 and TRBJ2-1; D perhaps matches TRBD2 (6 bases). The germline gives CDR1 LGHDT, CDR2 YNNKEL (reference sequence). V gave up 4 bases and J gave up 6 bases, with 22 bases separating them. CDR3 size: 17 residues. The CDR3 nucleotides are TGTGCCAGCAGCCGGCAGCCGGGAGCCCAGCTATTCAATGAGCAGTTCTTC. Its translation: CASSRQPGAQLFNEQFF.

This clonotype was found a few times. V gene TRBV4-3 combines with J gene TRBJ2-5; 8 nucleotides line up with TRBD2. Per the germline V gene, CDR1 is LGHNA and CDR2 is YSLEER. The ends lost 2 bases at V and 4 bases at J; junction bases unmatched: 9. The CDR3 runs 16 residues. For the CDR3, the DNA is TGCGCCAGCAGCCAAAAAGCGGGAGTCAGGGGAGAGACCCAGTACTTC. Translation: CASSQKAGVRGETQYF.

In this sample, this clonotype turned up a few times. The genes are TRBV9 and TRBJ2-7, with D possibly TRBD1 on 6 matching bases. The CDR3 extends over 15 amino acids. In germline, CDR1 is SGDLS, CDR2 YYNGEE. V was trimmed by 3 bases and J by 4 bases, leaving 17 bases between them. This CDR3 is CASSESRGLDYEQYF. As DNA, the CDR3 is TGTGCCAGCAGCGAAAGCAGGGGATTGGATTACGAGCAGTACTTC. The complete variable domain, with remaining parts taken from reference TRBV9 and TRBJ2-7, reads DSGVTQTPKHLITATGQRVTLRCSPRSGDLSVYWYQQSLDQGLQFLIQYYNGEERAKGNILERFSAQQFPDLHSELNLSSLELGDSALYFCASSESRGLDYEQYFGPGTRLTVT.

V usage is TRBV27 and J usage is TRBJ2-1, with D perhaps assigned TRBD1 or TRBD2 (6 bases each). This CDR3 contains 17 residues. V dropped 5 bases and J dropped 0 bases, with 17 bases sitting between them. The germline V gene encodes CDR1 MNHEY and CDR2 SMNVEV (reference sequence). CDR3 sequence (DNA): TGTGCCAGCAGTGCTCTTGAGGGGGGAAGCTCCTACAATGAGCAGTTCTTC. Translation: CASSALEGGSSYNEQFF.

This clonotype was seen many times. The genes are TRBV29-1 and TRBJ2-1; D gene unclear. Trimming stripped 7 bases from V and 4 bases from J, with 17 bases between. CDR1 SQVTM and CDR2 ANQGSEA come from the germline V gene. The CDR3 loop spans 14 amino acids. Here the CDR3 DNA reads TGCAGCGGCAAAGTGTCACTCTCGTACAATGAGCAGTTCTTC. Translating it yields CSGKVSLSYNEQFF.

The table lists this clonotype with many counts. J is TRBJ2-7 and V is TRBV12-3 or TRBV12-4; no definite D call. The length of the CDR3 is 13 residues. CDR3 loop: CASLGDRFHEQYF. CDR3 in DNA: TGTGCGAGCCTTGGGGATCGTTTCCACGAGCAGTACTTC.

This clonotype has a handful of counts. This rearrangement joins TRBV12-3 or TRBV12-4 to TRBJ2-6, with D perhaps being TRBD1 or TRBD2 (6 bases each). There are 15 residues in the CDR3. The V and J ends lost 5 bases and 4 bases respectively, with 12 bases between them. The CDR3 spells CASSGGRPGANVLTF. In DNA form, the CDR3 reads TGTGCCAGCAGTGGGGGGCGCCCCGGGGCCAACGTCCTGACTTTC.

This clonotype occurred many times. The chain recombines TRBV5-1 with TRBJ2-5, with unresolved D. The CDR3 has 16 residues. In germline, CDR1 is SGHRS, CDR2 YFSETQ. The ends were cut back, 3 bases at V and 0 bases at J, with 15 bases in the middle. The CDR3 loop is CASSSGQTDNQETQYF. CDR3 nucleotides: TGCGCCAGCAGCTCGGGTCAGACGGATAACCAAGAGACCCAGTACTTC.

This clonotype was picked up a small number of times. The chain has TRBV12-3 or TRBV12-4 and TRBJ1-2; 9 nucleotides match TRBD1. This CDR3 has 16 residues. J lost 5 bases, V lost 2 bases, and 9 bases had no gene match. The CDR3 sequence is CASSLNTGGGGYGYTF. DNA for the CDR3: TGTGCCAGCAGTTTAAATACAGGGGGCGGTGGTTATGGCTACACCTTC.

Note on this clonotype: This is likely a read error, given that the CDR3 carries no conserved phenylalanine or tryptophan at its end. Because the CDR3's place on the DNA is in doubt, the DNA is left out and the CDR3 is given as listed by TCRdb. The CDR3 loop reads CATRDFILAGGVLL. The chain recombines TRBV24-1 with TRBJ2-7; the table gives TRBD2 as D, unverified against the DNA. Germline assignment: CDR1 KGHDR and CDR2 SFDVKD. Both ends counted, the CDR3 spans 14 residues.

The chain couples TRBV30 to TRBJ2-3; D unresolved. This CDR3 is built from 11 residues. Trimming took 2 bases from V and 8 from J, leaving 8 bases between them. The germline gives CDR1 GTSNPN, CDR2 SVGIG (reference sequence). CDR3 DNA sequence: TGTGCCTGGAGTATGGAAGCTACGCAGTATTTT. Its protein is CAWSMEATQYF.

This clonotype turned up a few times. V is TRBV20-1 and J is TRBJ2-3; D remains unclear. Deletions cut 1 base from V and 4 bases from J, with 21 bases between. The CDR3 runs to 17 residues. Germline CDR1 is DFQATT and CDR2 is SNEGSKA (reference sequence). CDR3 sequence: CSARVTQGKVSPDTQYF. The DNA for the CDR3 is TGCAGTGCTAGAGTTACGCAAGGGAAGGTATCCCCAGATACGCAGTATTTT.

This clonotype has only a few counts. This chain uses TRBV5-1 with TRBJ2-7; D is undetermined. From germline, CDR1 is SGHRS and CDR2 YFSETQ. Trimming removed 4 bases at V and 5 bases at J, with 16 bases between. There are 14 residues in the CDR3. This CDR3 is CASSDGGFTHEQYF. The CDR3 nucleotides are TGCGCCAGCAGCGACGGTGGGTTTACCCACGAGCAGTACTTC.

This clonotype came up a few times. The chain couples TRBV12-3 or TRBV12-4 to TRBJ1-2, with 7 bases fitting TRBD1. This CDR3 is built from 14 residues. Trimming took 7 bases from V and 4 from J; bases not matched to a gene: 9. The CDR3 protein is CASTPGGGSYGYTF. The CDR3 DNA is TGTGCCAGCACCCCAGGGGGGGGGAGCTATGGCTACACCTTC.

The chain links TRBV9 to TRBJ2-3, with D hard to call. This CDR3 comprises 13 residues. V was clipped by 0 bases and J by 4 bases, with 6 bases between them. CDR1 is SGDLS and CDR2 is YYNGEE in the germline V gene. In DNA form, the CDR3 reads TGTGCCAGCAGCGTAGGCCCCCCAGATACGCAGTATTTT. Amino acid sequence: CASSVGPPDTQYF.

The chain links TRBV18 to TRBJ2-3; D may be TRBD1 (6 bases). CDR1 and CDR2 from the germline V gene are KGHSH and LQKENI. The CDR3 covers 15 residues. V lost 2 bases and J 6 bases, leaving 15 bases between the germline ends. The CDR3 loop is CASSPSAGATDTQYF. The CDR3 nucleotides read TGTGCCAGCTCACCATCGGCAGGGGCTACTGATACGCAGTATTTT.

The chain carries TRBV7-3 and TRBJ2-5; D ambiguous. The CDR3 loop spans 13 amino acids. CDR1 is SGHTA and CDR2 is FQGTGA in the germline V gene. Deletions cut 2 bases from V and 2 bases from J, with 6 bases between. Here the CDR3 DNA reads TGTGCCAGCAGCTTATATCCACAAGAGACCCAGTACTTC. It is translated as CASSLYPQETQYF.